The 29 T cell receptor beta chains below come from one sample, sequenced in a study of cytomegalovirus exposure and HLA in healthy donors. This PCR relied on a set of 60 Vbeta primers and 13 Jbeta primers. This table comes from immunoSEQ multiplex PCR, and its TCRdb copy is limited to in-frame clones, with some not included. The table shows about 130,000 clones, with 80% occurring only once. The sample was PBMCs. The receptors were gathered from a man under 40 in good health.

This chain connects TRBV6-5 to TRBJ2-7; 7 bases fit TRBD2. The CDR3 spans 12 residues. Germline trimming cut 5 bases from V and 6 bases from J; bases unmatched to any gene: 4. Germline CDR1 reads MNHEY; CDR2 reads SVGAGI. CDR3: CASSTPGGEQYF. The DNA for the CDR3 is TGTGCCAGCAGTACCCCGGGGGGCGAGCAGTACTTC.

J is TRBJ2-7 and V is TRBV5-1; D gene ambiguous. Per the germline V gene, CDR1 is SGHRS and CDR2 is YFSETQ. Trimming pared 0 bases from V and 0 bases from J, leaving 7 bases between. The CDR3 covers 14 residues. The CDR3 sequence: CASSLGDSSYEQYF. In DNA form, the CDR3 reads TGCGCCAGCAGCTTGGGTGACTCCTCCTACGAGCAGTACTTC. Based on the CDR3 plus reference TRBV5-1 and TRBJ2-7, the full variable domain is KAGVTQTPRYLIKTRGQQVTLSCSPISGHRSVSWYQQTPGQGLQFLFEYFSETQRNKGNFPGRFSGRQFSNSRSEMNVSTLELGDSALYLCASSLGDSSYEQYFGPGTRLTVT.

This clone occurred a few times. The V call is TRBV9, the J call TRBJ2-1; 9 bases agree with TRBD2. V was pared by 6 bases and J by 4 bases, with 11 bases of the junction left unmatched. The CDR3 has 16 residues. Germline V CDR1 and CDR2: SGDLS, YYNGEE. CDR3 DNA: TGTGCCAGCACCCGAGGAGCGGGAGGTCGGTACAATGAGCAGTTCTTC. Protein product: CASTRGAGGRYNEQFF.

The chain is built from TRBV30 and TRBJ1-2, with 7 bases fitting TRBD1. Trimming at V came to 8 bases and at J to 4 bases, leaving 13 bases not matched to a gene. Germline CDR1 GTSNPN, CDR2 SVGIG (reference sequence). This CDR3 has 14 amino acids. CDR3 region: CARKKKGAGYGYTF. CDR3 DNA: TGTGCCAGAAAAAAAAAGGGGGCCGGCTATGGCTACACCTTC.

In its sample, this clone was seen once. V gene TRBV11-2 combines with J gene TRBJ2-7; TRBD1 matches 8 bases. The V gene end was trimmed by 4 bases and the J gene end by 0 bases; junction bases not matched to a gene: 8. Germline CDR1 reads SGHAT; CDR2 reads FQNNGV. The CDR3 is 16 residues long. The CDR3 DNA reads as TGTGCCAGCAGCTCGGCCGGGACAGGCAGCTCCTACGAGCAGTACTTC. As protein: CASSSAGTGSSYEQYF.

This clone was seen only a few times. V and J are TRBV6-5 and TRBJ2-7; perhaps TRBD2 as D (5 bases). CDR3 size: 13 residues. Germline CDR1 reads MNHEY; CDR2 reads SVGAGI. V shed 0 bases and J shed 2 bases, with 5 bases lying between them. DNA of the CDR3: TGTGCCAGCAGTTACTCGAGGGCCTACGAGCAGTACTTC. Its protein is CASSYSRAYEQYF.

With respect to this clone: Other DNA sequences of this sample code for an identical CDR3. The genes are TRBV5-4 and TRBJ2-7; tentatively, D is TRBD2 (6 bases). The length of the CDR3 is 15 residues. Germline V lookup: CDR1 SGHNT, CDR2 YYREEE (reference sequence). V lost 2 bases and J lost 3, with 15 bases in between. This CDR3 is CASSLRPEGLYEQYF. The DNA of the CDR3 is TGTGCCAGCAGCTTAAGGCCGGAGGGTCTCTACGAGCAGTACTTC.

This clone was observed a single time. The chain combines TRBV27 with TRBJ1-2; D is unclear. Germline V gene data show CDR1 as MNHEY and CDR2 as SMNVEV (reference sequence). The CDR3 loop spans 13 amino acids. Trimming left V 5 bases short and J 3 bases short, with 10 bases between. Here the CDR3 DNA reads TGTGCCAGCAGTCCCAACATATACTATGGCTACACCTTC. It specifies CASSPNIYYGYTF.

This clone has a single count. One junction end disagrees with the germline gene, perhaps due to a read error. V gene TRBV7-9 combines with J gene TRBJ2-3; no clear D. The CDR3 extends over 12 amino acids. The germline V gene has CDR1 SEHNR and CDR2 FQNEAQ (reference sequence). The CDR3 sequence: CSSSSRTDTQYF. CDR3 coding DNA: TGTTCCAGCAGCTCCCGGACAGATACGCAGTATTTT.

The chain combines TRBV30 with TRBJ2-7, with 9 bases fitting TRBD1. This CDR3 spans 15 amino acids. V was pared by 4 bases and J by 5 bases, with 12 bases of the junction left unmatched. CDR1 is GTSNPN, CDR2 SVGIG, per germline (reference sequence). The CDR3 region has the DNA TGTGCCTGGAAACCTTCCGGGACAGGGTCCGACGAGCAGTACTTC. Amino acid sequence: CAWKPSGTGSDEQYF.

This clone was found a few times. The CDR3 region has the DNA TGTGCCAGCTCACCACAGGCGGGCGAGACCCAGTACTTC. This encodes CASSPQAGETQYF. V and J are TRBV18 and TRBJ2-5, with D possibly TRBD2 on 5 matching bases. Trimming took 1 base from V and 5 from J, leaving 8 bases between them. This CDR3 region has 13 residues. CDR1 is KGHSH and CDR2 is LQKENI in the germline V gene.

The chain is built from TRBV28 and TRBJ2-1, with D possibly matching TRBD2 (5 bases). This CDR3 spans 16 amino acids. Trimming pared 6 bases from V and 6 bases from J, leaving 21 bases between. The germline V gene encodes CDR1 MDHEN and CDR2 SYDVKM. Here the CDR3 reads CASSSASGPSSNEQFF. For the CDR3, the DNA is TGTGCCAGCAGCTCCGCGAGCGGCCCGTCAAGCAATGAGCAGTTCTTC. Based on the CDR3 plus reference TRBV28 and TRBJ2-1, the full variable domain is DVKVTQSSRYLVKRTGEKVFLECVQDMDHENMFWYRQDPGLGLRLIYFSYDVKMKEKGDIPEGYSVSREKKERFSLILESASTNQTSMYLCASSSASGPSSNEQFFGPGTRLTVL.

The rearrangement joins TRBV28 to TRBJ1-2; 8 bases align to TRBD1. Germline CDR1 is MDHEN and CDR2 is SYDVKM. This CDR3 has 14 amino acids. Trimming at V came to 7 bases and at J to 7 bases, leaving 11 bases not matched to a gene. The CDR3 bases are TGTGCCAGCAACTCGGCAGGGGGCGCGTTTGGCTACACCTTC. Amino acid sequence: CASNSAGGAFGYTF.

V gene TRBV25-1 combines with J gene TRBJ2-1; 8 bases match TRBD1. The CDR3 length is 13 residues. V trimming: 8 bases; J trimming: 4 bases; junction bases outside the gene matches: 4. From germline, CDR1 is MGHDK and CDR2 SYGVNS. In DNA, the CDR3 is TGTGCCAGCGGGACAGGAATATACAATGAGCAGTTCTTC. It is translated as CASGTGIYNEQFF. Combining the CDR3 with reference TRBV25-1 and TRBJ2-1 gives the whole variable domain EADIYQTPRYLVIGTGKKITLECSQTMGHDKMYWYQQDPGMELHLIHYSYGVNSTEKGDLSSESTVSRIRTEHFPLTLESARPSHTSQYLCASGTGIYNEQFFGPGTRLTVL.

The chain employs TRBV14 and TRBJ2-1; D possibly corresponds to TRBD1 (6 bases). This CDR3 comprises 15 residues. Looked up from germline, CDR1 is SGHDN and CDR2 is FVKESK. Deletions cut 1 base from V and 4 bases from J, with 11 bases between. CDR3 amino acids: CASSQGVGTYNEQFF. The CDR3 DNA reads as TGTGCCAGCAGCCAAGGTGTCGGGACATACAATGAGCAGTTCTTC. Combining the CDR3 with reference TRBV14 and TRBJ2-1 gives the whole variable domain EAGVTQFPSHSVIEKGQTVTLRCDPISGHDNLYWYRRVMGKEIKFLLHFVKESKQDESGMPNNRFLAERTGGTYSTLKVQPAELEDSGVYFCASSQGVGTYNEQFFGPGTRLTVL.

The rearrangement links TRBV27 to TRBJ1-4, with a tentative D call TRBD1 (5 bases). V shed 4 bases and J shed 5 bases, with 17 bases lying between them. Germline values: CDR1 MNHEY, CDR2 SMNVEV (reference sequence). CDR3 length: 16 amino acids. CDR3 sequence (DNA): TGTGCCAGCAGTTACCGAGGGACGGGGGGAAATGAAAAACTGTTTTTT. Protein product: CASSYRGTGGNEKLFF. Complete variable domain (other parts from reference TRBV27 and TRBJ1-4): EAQVTQNPRYLITVTGKKLTVTCSQNMNHEYMSWYRQDPGLGLRQIYYSMNVEVTDKGDVPEGYKVSRKEKRNFPLILESPSPNQTSLYFCASSYRGTGGNEKLFFGSGTQLSVL.

This chain links TRBV30 with TRBJ2-5, with 8 bases matching TRBD1. The trim removed 1 base at V and 4 bases at J, leaving 2 bases unmatched. Germline V gives CDR1 GTSNPN, CDR2 SVGIG (reference sequence). This CDR3 comprises 13 residues. CDR3 amino acids: CAWSGGTGETQYF. CDR3 sequence (DNA): TGTGCCTGGAGTGGGGGGACAGGAGAGACCCAGTACTTC.

The chain joins TRBV7-3 to TRBJ1-1; D possibly corresponds to TRBD1 (5 bases). V lost 2 bases and J lost 6, with 10 bases in between. CDR3 length equals 13 residues. Germline loops: CDR1 SGHTA, CDR2 FQGTGA. The CDR3, as DNA: TGTGCCAGCAGCTTAGGACGGGGGGCTGAAGCTTTCTTT. Residues: CASSLGRGAEAFF.

The chain links TRBV5-1 to TRBJ1-3; 7 bases map to TRBD1. The CDR3 covers 15 residues. V trimming: 2 bases; J trimming: 0 bases; junction bases outside the gene matches: 2. Germline V gene data show CDR1 as SGHRS and CDR2 as YFSETQ. The CDR3 DNA is TGCGCCAGCAGCTTATCAGGGGGCTCTGGAAACACCATATATTTT. The encoded protein is CASSLSGGSGNTIYF.

The chain employs TRBV5-1 and TRBJ2-5, with D possibly TRBD1 on 8 matching bases. Germline V gene sequence: CDR1 SGHRS, CDR2 YFSETQ. The CDR3 is 15 residues long. The V end lost 1 base, the J end lost 5 bases, and 15 bases lay between the germline ends. CDR3 in amino acids: CASSLNAQGGETQYF. DNA of the CDR3: TGCGCCAGCAGCTTGAACGCACAGGGGGGGGAGACCCAGTACTTC.

CDR3 amino acids: CASSPDSYVGEQYF. The DNA for the CDR3 is TGTGCCAGCAGTCCCGACAGTTACGTCGGCGAGCAGTACTTC. V and J are TRBV28 and TRBJ2-7; a weak D match, TRBD1 (5 bases). Germline values: CDR1 MDHEN, CDR2 SYDVKM. CDR3 length: 14 residues. Trimming pared 5 bases from V and 6 bases from J, leaving 17 bases between.

The chain couples TRBV6-6 to TRBJ1-1, with TRBD1 as a possible D gene (6 bases). The V end lost 7 bases, the J end lost 4 bases, and 16 bases lay between the germline ends. Looked up from germline, CDR1 is MNHNY and CDR2 is SVGAGI (reference sequence). The CDR3 sequence is 14 residues long. For the CDR3, the DNA is TGTGCCAGCATCCTACAGGGCGGGAGCACTGAAGCTTTCTTT. The encoded protein is CASILQGGSTEAFF.

This clone was seen more than once but under ten times. Other DNA sequences in the sample encode the same CDR3. This chain connects TRBV7-9 to TRBJ1-1, with 12 nucleotides matching TRBD1. CDR3 size: 16 residues. Trimming cost V 5 bases and J 6 bases; bases outside gene matches: 10. CDR1 and CDR2 (germline): SEHNR, FQNEAQ (reference sequence). CDR3 sequence (DNA): TGTGCCAGCAGCCCGCCGGGACAGGGGGCGCGTGCTGAAGCTTTCTTT. Protein sequence: CASSPPGQGARAEAFF.

This clone was recorded only once. The rearrangement joins TRBV21-1 to TRBJ1-5. TRBV21-1 is labeled a pseudogene. The CDR3 totals 14 residues. The CDR3 reads CASSPLSSNQPQHF. The DNA for the CDR3 is TGTGCCAGCAGCCCCCTATCCAGCAATCAGCCCCAGCATTTT.

In its sample, this clone was seen once. The genes are TRBV5-1 and TRBJ2-1, with D maybe TRBD2 (6 bases). CDR3 size: 14 residues. Germline CDR1 is SGHRS and CDR2 is YFSETQ. V lost 9 bases and J 3 bases, leaving 16 bases between the germline ends. The CDR3 nucleotides are TGCGCCACCGCTCTGGGCGGGAACTACAATGAGCAGTTCTTC. Protein product: CATALGGNYNEQFF.

This clone appeared once. The chain combines TRBV7-9 with TRBJ2-3; 12 bases align to TRBD1. The CDR3 length is 17 residues. The V gene end was trimmed by 4 bases and the J gene end by 8 bases; junction bases not matched to a gene: 13. The germline V gene has CDR1 SEHNR and CDR2 FQNEAQ (reference sequence). The CDR3 nucleotides read TGTGCCAGCAGCTCGGCCGGGACAGGGGGCCGGTTGGGTACGCAGTATTTT. It translates to CASSSAGTGGRLGTQYF.

CDR3 amino acids: CASSLGGDGYTF. CDR3 coding DNA: TGTGCCAGCAGCTTAGGCGGGGATGGCTACACCTTC. The V call is TRBV11-3, the J call TRBJ1-2, with D uncertain. Trimming pared 1 base from V and 6 bases from J, leaving 6 bases between. The CDR3 sequence is 12 residues long. Germline-derived CDR1 and CDR2 are SGHNT and YENEEA.

The V gene is TRBV28, the J gene TRBJ2-4, with D maybe TRBD2 (5 bases). Germline values: CDR1 MDHEN, CDR2 SYDVKM. The CDR3 length is 14 residues. Between the trimmed V and J ends, which lost 7 bases and 4 bases, there was a span of 14 bases. This chain's CDR3 is CASNPVEGKNIQYF. CDR3 coding DNA: TGTGCCAGCAATCCAGTCGAGGGAAAAAACATTCAGTACTTC.

The gene calls are TRBV11-1 and TRBJ2-5, with D possibly TRBD1 on 5 matching bases. Judging by the DNA end, TRBJ2-7 fits better; the J call may be wrong. The CDR3 consists of 12 residues. Germline V lookup: CDR1 SGHAT, CDR2 FQDESV (reference sequence). CDR3 bases: TGTGCCAGCAGCCCGACAGTCTACGAGCAGTACTTC. This gives the protein CASSPTVYEQYF.